A single sample is the source of the 31 T cell receptor beta chains below, sequenced in a study of T cell responses to AZD1222 COVID-19 vaccine. Measured with immunoSEQ multiplex PCR; TCRdb has only the in-frame clones, and not every one. The data show roughly 150,000 clones, with around nine tenths seen just once and roughly 5% held by the top ten. The sequenced sample was peripheral blood, obtained on day 0 of AZD1222 vaccination. The origin of the receptors is an adult in good health.

V and J are TRBV11-2 and TRBJ1-4, with 11 nucleotides matching TRBD1. After removal of 5 bases from V and 7 bases from J, the junction contained 6 bases not matched to a gene. The CDR3 length is 15 residues. Germline CDR1 SGHAT, CDR2 FQNNGV. The CDR3 protein is CASSRTGGDLEKLFF. In nucleotides, the CDR3 is TGTGCCAGCAGCCGGACAGGGGGCGATCTTGAAAAACTGTTTTTT.

The chain is built from TRBV5-4 and TRBJ2-3, with TRBD2 identical over 12 bases. The CDR3 length is 16 residues. The V gene's germline CDR1 is SGHNT and CDR2 YYREEE (reference sequence). V dropped 0 bases and J dropped 5; count of bases not matched to a gene: 4. Here the CDR3 DNA reads TGTGCCAGCAGCTTGGGACTAGCGGGAGAGGGAGATACGCAGTATTTT. Protein product: CASSLGLAGEGDTQYF.

The chain has TRBV15 and TRBJ2-7; either TRBD1 or TRBD2 may fit D (5 bases each). The V and J ends lost 11 bases and 0 bases respectively, with 17 bases between them. The CDR3 extends over 14 amino acids. Germline CDR1 and CDR2: LNHNV and YYDKDF (reference sequence). DNA of the CDR3: TGTGCCCCCCTGACCGGGACGAGCTCCTACGAGCAGTACTTC. Residues: CAPLTGTSSYEQYF.

The chain recombines TRBV2 with TRBJ2-7; maybe TRBD1 (7 bases). V was pared by 6 bases and J by 9 bases, with 21 bases between. The CDR3 is 14 residues long. Per the germline V gene, CDR1 is SNHLY and CDR2 is FYNNEI. DNA of the CDR3: TGTGCCAGCAGCGGACAGGTGGGGGAGGTCTGGCAGTACTTC. This codes for CASSGQVGEVWQYF.

This chain joins TRBV28 and TRBJ1-5, with D unclear. The CDR3 totals 14 residues. Trimming shortened V by 5 bases and J by 2 bases, and 10 bases separated the two germline ends. Germline CDR1 is MDHEN and CDR2 is SYDVKM. The CDR3, as DNA: TGTGCCAGCAGTCATGATAGCGGCAATCAGCCCCAGCATTTT. This translates into CASSHDSGNQPQHF.

This clone was counted once. V and J are TRBV3-1 (or the pseudogene TRBV3-2) and TRBJ1-2; the D is unclear. Trimming shortened V by 1 base and J by 6 bases, and 12 bases separated the two germline ends. CDR3 length equals 14 residues. The germline V gene encodes CDR1 LGHDT and CDR2 YNNKEL (reference sequence). The CDR3 sequence: CASSQVWGTDGYTF. As DNA, the CDR3 is TGTGCCAGCAGCCAAGTTTGGGGAACTGATGGCTACACCTTC.

The chain is built from TRBV28 and TRBJ2-1; D is possibly TRBD2 (5 bases). Germline V CDR1 and CDR2: MDHEN, SYDVKM. The CDR3 extends over 14 amino acids. V was cut by 3 bases and J by 7 bases, with 13 bases left in between. The CDR3 nucleotides are TGTGCCAGCAGTTTGGGCCTAGCCCAAAATGAGCAGTTCTTC. Translation: CASSLGLAQNEQFF. The full variable domain, rest sourced from reference TRBV28 and TRBJ2-1, is DVKVTQSSRYLVKRTGEKVFLECVQDMDHENMFWYRQDPGLGLRLIYFSYDVKMKEKGDIPEGYSVSREKKERFSLILESASTNQTSMYLCASSLGLAQNEQFFGPGTRLTVL.

This clone was counted a single time. The J gene is TRBJ2-3, the V gene TRBV6-5; maybe TRBD2 (5 bases). The CDR3 loop spans 13 amino acids. Germline V gene sequence: CDR1 MNHEY, CDR2 SVGAGI. The V gene lost 7 bases and the J gene lost 6 bases, with 14 bases spanning the gap. CDR3: CASTSGLWDTQYF. Written as DNA, the CDR3 is TGTGCCAGCACCTCAGGACTCTGGGATACGCAGTATTTT.

The V gene is TRBV29-1, the J gene TRBJ1-2, with D possibly TRBD1 on 5 matching bases. V dropped 3 bases and J dropped 2 bases, with 10 bases sitting between them. The CDR3 loop spans 13 amino acids. Germline CDR1 and CDR2: SQVTM and ANQGSEA. The CDR3 nucleotides read TGCAGCGTTGACCCGGACAACAACTATGGCTACACCTTC. Its protein product is CSVDPDNNYGYTF.

The V gene is TRBV4-2, the J gene TRBJ2-5; the D is unclear. V was shortened by 0 bases and J by 7 bases, with 6 bases between the two germline ends. Germline loops: CDR1 LGHNA, CDR2 YNFKEQ. CDR3 length equals 12 residues. For the CDR3, the DNA is TGTGCCAGCAGCCAAGATAGAGTGACCCAGTACTTC. Its translation: CASSQDRVTQYF.

The rearrangement uses TRBV6-5 and TRBJ1-3, with D uncertain. The CDR3 loop spans 10 amino acids. Trimming stripped 4 bases from V and 13 bases from J, with 8 bases between. The germline V gene has CDR1 MNHEY and CDR2 SVGAGI. CDR3 in DNA: TGTGCCAGCAGTTCGAGGGAAATATATTTT. Encoded protein: CASSSREIYF.

The CDR3 reads CASSQEYFGEQFF. The CDR3 nucleotides are TGTGCCAGCAGTCAAGAATACTTCGGTGAGCAGTTCTTC. The chain joins TRBV7-2 to TRBJ2-1; D unresolved. Germline V gives CDR1 SGHTA, CDR2 FQGNSA. V lost 6 bases to trimming and J lost 9 bases, with 15 bases between them. The CDR3 is 13 amino acids. Complete variable domain (other parts from reference TRBV7-2 and TRBJ2-1): GAGVSQSPSNKVTEKGKDVELRCDPISGHTALYWYRQSLGQGLEFLIYFQGNSAPDKSGLPSDRFSAERTGGSVSTLTIQRTQQEDSAVYLCASSQEYFGEQFFGPGTRLTVL.

The chain is built from TRBV19 and TRBJ1-1, with D unresolved. Germline V gives CDR1 LNHDA, CDR2 SQIVND (reference sequence). This CDR3 spans 14 amino acids. V lost 7 bases and J lost 9, with 21 bases in between. CDR3 bases: TGTGCCAGTACCCCTACGGGAGCCCTCTCTCAAGCTTTCTTT. Its protein product is CASTPTGALSQAFF.

The chain combines TRBV28 with TRBJ1-1; 9 bases align to TRBD1. Germline V gives CDR1 MDHEN, CDR2 SYDVKM. Trimming removed 4 bases from V and 1 base from J; junction bases left unmatched: 7. The CDR3 extends over 16 amino acids. In DNA form, the CDR3 reads TGTGCCAGCAGTTCCCCCCTGGGACAGGGGAACACTGAAGCTTTCTTT. This codes for CASSSPLGQGNTEAFF.

The chain joins TRBV4-1 to TRBJ1-5; D unresolved. The CDR3 has 13 amino acids. The germline V and J ends were trimmed by 3 bases and 6 bases, with 9 bases remaining between them. Germline lookup yields CDR1 MGHRA and CDR2 YSYEKL. DNA for the CDR3: TGCGCCAGCAGCCACGCCTCGGGTCAGCCCCAGCATTTT. This encodes CASSHASGQPQHF.

The rearrangement uses TRBV7-6 and TRBJ2-1; the D is unclear. Trimming removed 5 bases at V and 0 bases at J, with 11 bases between. Germline CDR1 reads SGHVS; CDR2 reads FNYEAQ. The CDR3 is made up of 15 amino acids. Written as DNA, the CDR3 is TGTGCCAGCAGCCCCACCATCTACTCCTACAATGAGCAGTTCTTC. This translates into CASSPTIYSYNEQFF.

CDR3 DNA: TGTGCCAGCAAAATGGGACAAAGCTCCTACAATGAGCAGTTCTTC. Translated: CASKMGQSSYNEQFF. The chain employs TRBV7-2 and TRBJ2-1, with a tentative D call TRBD1 (6 bases). Trimming shortened V by 7 bases and J by 0 bases, and 13 bases separated the two germline ends. Germline assignment: CDR1 SGHTA and CDR2 FQGNSA. The CDR3 extends over 15 amino acids.

V is TRBV18 and J is TRBJ1-4; no firm D call. In germline, CDR1 is KGHSH, CDR2 LQKENI. CDR3 length: 14 residues. Trimming cost V 3 bases and J 5 bases, with 10 bases left between them. The CDR3 region has the DNA TGTGCCAGCTCACCTCGATCCCAAAATGAAAAACTGTTTTTT. Translated, it gives CASSPRSQNEKLFF. Variable domain in full (rest from reference TRBV18 and TRBJ1-4): NAGVMQNPRHLVRRRGQEARLRCSPMKGHSHVYWYRQLPEEGLKFMVYLQKENIIDESGMPKERFSAEFPKEGPSILRIQQVVRGDSAAYFCASSPRSQNEKLFFGSGTQLSVL.

The J gene is TRBJ1-2, the V gene TRBV10-3; weak D call: TRBD1 (6 bases). The V end lost 0 bases, the J end lost 7 bases, and 15 bases lay between the germline ends. Germline loops: CDR1 ENHRY, CDR2 SYGVKD. The CDR3 sequence is 15 residues long. CDR3 coding DNA: TGTGCCATCAGTGAGTCCGGGGGCAAGGTCGGTGGCTACACCTTC. As protein: CAISESGGKVGGYTF.

The chain employs TRBV6-1 and TRBJ2-5; D unresolved. Germline CDR1 is MNHNS and CDR2 is SASEGT. V was cut by 3 bases and J by 2 bases, with 13 bases left in between. CDR3 length: 15 amino acids. CDR3 sequence reads: CASSDFGTLQETQYF. The CDR3 region has the DNA TGTGCCAGCAGTGATTTCGGAACATTACAAGAGACCCAGTACTTC.

The rearrangement links TRBV7-3 to TRBJ2-3; tentative D call: TRBD1 (5 bases). This CDR3 region has 13 residues. Germline V CDR1 and CDR2: SGHTA, FQGTGA. Trimming removed 3 bases from V and 5 bases from J, with 9 bases in between. The CDR3 DNA reads TGTGCCAGCAGCTTCGTACAGGAAGATACGCAGTATTTT. It specifies CASSFVQEDTQYF.

The chain carries TRBV10-3 and TRBJ2-5; D is unclear. This CDR3 spans 13 amino acids. The germline V and J ends were trimmed by 11 bases and 2 bases, with 15 bases remaining between them. Looked up from germline, CDR1 is ENHRY and CDR2 is SYGVKD. The CDR3, as DNA: TGTGCCGCCCAGAGAGCAGGACAAGAGACCCAGTACTTC. This translates into CAAQRAGQETQYF.

The gene calls are TRBV6-5 and TRBJ1-1; D unclear. This CDR3 has 14 residues. CDR1 and CDR2 (germline): MNHEY, SVGAGI. V lost 0 bases and J 0 bases, leaving 5 bases between the germline ends. The CDR3 loop reads CASSYSAMNTEAFF. The CDR3 DNA reads TGTGCCAGCAGTTACTCGGCAATGAACACTGAAGCTTTCTTT.

The J gene is TRBJ1-2, the V gene TRBV25-1; 9 bases match TRBD1. The germline V gene encodes CDR1 MGHDK and CDR2 SYGVNS. The CDR3 is 12 amino acids. J was trimmed by 7 bases and V by 7 bases; bases with no gene match: 4. In DNA, the CDR3 is TGTGCCAGCACCCAGGGACAGGGTGGCTACACCTTC. Amino acids: CASTQGQGGYTF.

The chain couples TRBV27 to TRBJ1-6; D is unresolved. The CDR3 sequence is 16 residues long. V lost 0 bases, J lost 9 bases, and 15 bases lay in between. CDR1 is MNHEY and CDR2 is SMNVEV in the germline V gene (reference sequence). CDR3 in amino acids: CASSLSSLPGRSPLHF. Written as DNA, the CDR3 is TGTGCCAGCAGTTTATCGTCCCTCCCGGGTCGTTCACCCCTCCACTTT.

V gene TRBV4-1 combines with J gene TRBJ2-7; 8 bases line up with TRBD1. This CDR3 spans 17 amino acids. The junction had 10 bases not matched to a gene; V was cut back by 3 bases and J by 0 bases. Germline V gene data show CDR1 as MGHRA and CDR2 as YSYEKL. The CDR3: CASSQEKTGGYSYEQYF. The CDR3 DNA sequence: TGCGCCAGCAGCCAGGAAAAAACAGGGGGATACTCCTACGAGCAGTACTTC.

The chain has TRBV6-6 and TRBJ2-7; the D gene is possibly TRBD2 (5 bases). The CDR3 runs 12 residues. The V and J ends lost 0 bases and 6 bases respectively, with 6 bases between them. In germline, CDR1 is MNHNY, CDR2 SVGAGI (reference sequence). CDR3 DNA: TGTGCCAGCAGTTACTCGACTACCGAGCAGTACTTC. This sequence encodes CASSYSTTEQYF.

The CDR3 DNA sequence: TGTGCCAGCAGCTTAGTCATGGGCGAACCCTATGGCTACACCTTC. Its translation: CASSLVMGEPYGYTF. The chain uses TRBV11-2 and TRBJ1-2; unclear D gene. Germline assignment: CDR1 SGHAT and CDR2 FQNNGV. Trimming shortened V by 1 base and J by 4 bases, and 13 bases separated the two germline ends. The CDR3 sequence is 15 residues long.

J is TRBJ2-7 and V is TRBV7-8; either TRBD1 or TRBD2 may supply D (5 bases each). The germline CDR1 and CDR2 sequences are SGHVS and FQNEAQ. This CDR3 is built from 15 residues. The V end was cut by 0 bases, the J end by 0 bases, with 9 bases between. The chain's CDR3 is CASSLAGTVSYEQYF. CDR3 DNA: TGTGCCAGCAGCTTAGCGGGGACGGTCTCCTACGAGCAGTACTTC.

V gene TRBV7-9 combines with J gene TRBJ1-4, with no clear D. The CDR3 is 16 residues long. The V end lost 1 base, the J end lost 7 bases, and 16 bases lay between the germline ends. Looked up from germline, CDR1 is SEHNR and CDR2 is FQNEAQ (reference sequence). CDR3 protein: CASSLGPSLTVEKLFF. CDR3 nucleotide sequence: TGTGCCAGCAGCTTAGGCCCCAGTTTAACTGTTGAAAAACTGTTTTTT.

The rearrangement links TRBV11-1 to TRBJ2-1, with D perhaps TRBD2 (5 bases). This CDR3 region has 13 residues. With 3 bases removed from V and 5 bases from J, the gap between germline ends came to 8 bases. CDR1 is SGHAT and CDR2 is FQDESV in the germline V gene (reference sequence). CDR3 protein: CASSFGLNNEQFF. The CDR3, as DNA: TGTGCCAGCAGCTTTGGACTGAACAATGAGCAGTTCTTC.